This is a list of T cell receptor beta chains from one sample in a study of T cell responses to AZD1222 COVID-19 vaccine. Repertoires were generated with immunoSEQ multiplex PCR, while TCRdb's copy carries only in-frame clones and drops some. Among fewer than 180,000 clones, around 95% were seen once, and the ten largest hold roughly 1.3%. Sequenced material: peripheral blood, taken on day 0 of AZD1222 vaccination. The receptors here all came from an adult in good health. CDR3s leave out the opening cysteine and the closing phenylalanine or tryptophan.

>TRBJ1-2|TRBV19|13
ASRDRQRLNYGYT
>TRBJ2-1|TRBV27|12
ASSQPTDYNEQF
>TRBJ1-6|TRBV2|10
ASSVETSPLH
>TRBJ1-5|TRBV6-5|13
ASSYTGMSNQPQH
>TRBJ2-5|TRBV15|13
ATSRDRLGGRTQY
>TRBJ1-1|TRBV2|12
ASRYRSMNTEAF
>TRBJ2-1|TRBV4-1|14
ASSQAFGTTDNEQF
>TRBJ1-4|TRBV28|13
ASGTGGSTNEKLF
>TRBJ1-2|TRBV6-5|12
ASRESGGDYGYT
>TRBJ1-4|TRBV6-5|12
ASKKWGTDEKLF
>TRBJ1-5|TRBV19|13
ASSMFASRNQPQH
>TRBJ1-3|TRBV4-1|13
ASSQGGNSGNTIY
>TRBJ2-3|TRBV7-9|13
ASTRRAGGPDTQY
>TRBJ2-3|TRBV7-9|11
ASGAVSGYTQY
>TRBJ2-2|TRBV6-5|10
ANGRRGGELF
>TRBJ1-5|TRBV6-5|11
ASQLRERQPQH
>TRBJ2-3|TRBV6-5|13
ASSTTPDAQNTQY